This T cell receptor beta chain was sequenced for a study of blood T cell repertoires in COVID-19. Across the whole study: Some COVID-19 samples were acute and others convalescent; all came from the United States, Italy and Spain.

Trimming took off 6 bases at V and 1 base at J, with 9 bases between the two ends. There are 14 residues in the CDR3. Looked up from germline, CDR1 is LNHDA and CDR2 is SQIVND (reference sequence). In the authors' methods: Researchers report that nucleated cell counts were estimated from reference gene primer amplification. Generated by immunoSEQ multiplex PCR, the TCRdb table keeps only in-frame clones and is missing some. V, J and clone size derive from that table, while D and trimming were established from the DNA sequence. The data show about 120,000 clones, around 79% seen once. Sequencing input: peripheral blood. The sequence was collected from a man aged 45-65 years with acute or convalescent COVID-19. The rearrangement joins TRBV19 to TRBJ1-4; D is uncertain. The CDR3 is CASSLPGTNEKLFF. The CDR3 coding sequence is TGTGCCAGTAGCCTCCCGGGAACTAATGAAAAACTGTTTTTT.